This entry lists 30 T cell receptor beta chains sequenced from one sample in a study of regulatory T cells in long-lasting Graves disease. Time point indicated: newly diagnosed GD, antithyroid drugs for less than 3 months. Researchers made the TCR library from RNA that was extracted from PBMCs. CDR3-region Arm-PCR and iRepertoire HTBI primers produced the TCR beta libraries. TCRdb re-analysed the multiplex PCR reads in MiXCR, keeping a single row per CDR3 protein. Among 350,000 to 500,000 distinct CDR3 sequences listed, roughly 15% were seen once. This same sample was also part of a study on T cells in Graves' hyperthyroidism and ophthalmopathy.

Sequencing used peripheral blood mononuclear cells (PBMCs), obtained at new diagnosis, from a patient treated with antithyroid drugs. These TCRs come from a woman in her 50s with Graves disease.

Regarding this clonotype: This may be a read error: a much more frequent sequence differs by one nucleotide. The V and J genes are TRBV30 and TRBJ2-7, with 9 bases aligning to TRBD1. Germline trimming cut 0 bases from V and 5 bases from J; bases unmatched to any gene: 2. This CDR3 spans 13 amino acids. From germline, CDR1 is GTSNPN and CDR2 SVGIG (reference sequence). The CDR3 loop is CAWSVQGAHEQYF. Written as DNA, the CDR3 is TGTGCCTGGAGTGTACAGGGGGCCCACGAGCAGTACTTC.

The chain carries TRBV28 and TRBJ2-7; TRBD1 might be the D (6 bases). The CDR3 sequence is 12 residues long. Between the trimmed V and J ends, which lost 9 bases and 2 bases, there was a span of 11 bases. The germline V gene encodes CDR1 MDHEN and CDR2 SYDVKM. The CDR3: CASNRATYEQYF. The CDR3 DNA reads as TGTGCCAGTAACAGGGCGACCTACGAGCAGTACTTC.

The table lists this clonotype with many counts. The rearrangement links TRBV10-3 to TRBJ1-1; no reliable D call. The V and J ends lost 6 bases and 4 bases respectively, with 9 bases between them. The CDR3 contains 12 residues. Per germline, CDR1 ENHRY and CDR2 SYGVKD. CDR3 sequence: CAIRDLGTEAFF. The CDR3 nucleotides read TGTGCCATCAGGGACCTGGGCACTGAAGCTTTCTTT.

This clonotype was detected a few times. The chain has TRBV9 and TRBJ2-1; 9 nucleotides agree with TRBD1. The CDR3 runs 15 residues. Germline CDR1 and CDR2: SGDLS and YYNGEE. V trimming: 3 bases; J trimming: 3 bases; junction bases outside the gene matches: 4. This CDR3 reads CASSAGTGLYNEQFF. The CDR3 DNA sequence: TGTGCCAGCAGCGCCGGGACAGGGCTCTACAATGAGCAGTTCTTC.

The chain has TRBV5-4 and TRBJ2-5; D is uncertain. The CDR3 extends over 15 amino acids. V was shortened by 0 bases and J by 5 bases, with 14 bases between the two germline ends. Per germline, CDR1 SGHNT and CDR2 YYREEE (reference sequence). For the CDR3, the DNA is TGTGCCAGCAGCTTGGCTGGGGTTACCCGGGAGACCCAGTACTTC. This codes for CASSLAGVTRETQYF.

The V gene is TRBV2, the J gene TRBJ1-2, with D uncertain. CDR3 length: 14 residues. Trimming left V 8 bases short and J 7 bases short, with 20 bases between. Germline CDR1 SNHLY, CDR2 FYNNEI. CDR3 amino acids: CASGGLTASSGYTF. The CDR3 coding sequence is TGTGCCAGCGGAGGATTGACCGCCAGTAGTGGCTACACCTTC.

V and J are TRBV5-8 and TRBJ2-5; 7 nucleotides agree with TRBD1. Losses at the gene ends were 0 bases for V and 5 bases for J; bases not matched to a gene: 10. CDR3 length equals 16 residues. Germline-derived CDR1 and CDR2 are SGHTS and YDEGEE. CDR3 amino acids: CASSLGTGQALETQYF. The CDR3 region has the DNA TGTGCCAGCAGCTTGGGCACAGGACAGGCCCTGGAGACCCAGTACTTC.

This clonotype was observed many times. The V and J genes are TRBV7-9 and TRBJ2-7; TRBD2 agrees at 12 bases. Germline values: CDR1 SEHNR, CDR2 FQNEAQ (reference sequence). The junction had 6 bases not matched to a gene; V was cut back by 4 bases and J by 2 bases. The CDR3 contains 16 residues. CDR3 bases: TGTGCCAGCAGCTCAACCGGACTAGCGGGAACCTACGAGCAGTACTTC. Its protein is CASSSTGLAGTYEQYF. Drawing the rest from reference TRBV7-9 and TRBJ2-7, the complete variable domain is DTGVSQNPRHKITKRGQNVTFRCDPISEHNRLYWYRQTLGQGPEFLTYFQNEAQLEKSRLLSDRFSAERPKGSFSTLEIQRTEQGDSAMYLCASSSTGLAGTYEQYFGPGTRLTVT.

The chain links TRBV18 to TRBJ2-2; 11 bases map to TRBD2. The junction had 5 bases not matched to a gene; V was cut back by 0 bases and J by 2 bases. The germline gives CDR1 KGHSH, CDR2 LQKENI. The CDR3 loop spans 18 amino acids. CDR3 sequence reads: CASSPPLAGGRNTGELFF. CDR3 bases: TGTGCCAGCTCACCACCCCTAGCGGGAGGACGCAACACCGGGGAGCTGTTTTTT.

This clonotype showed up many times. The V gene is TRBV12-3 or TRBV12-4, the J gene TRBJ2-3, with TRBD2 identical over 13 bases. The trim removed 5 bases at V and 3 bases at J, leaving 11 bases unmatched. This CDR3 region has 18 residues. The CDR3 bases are TGTGCCAGCAGTCCACCACCCGGGACTAGCGGGACGACAGATACGCAGTATTTT. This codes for CASSPPPGTSGTTDTQYF.

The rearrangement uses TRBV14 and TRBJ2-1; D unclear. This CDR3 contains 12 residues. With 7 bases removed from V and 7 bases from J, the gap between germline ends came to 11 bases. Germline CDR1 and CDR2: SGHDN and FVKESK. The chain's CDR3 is CASTLIGNEQFF. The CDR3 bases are TGTGCCAGCACCCTTATCGGGAATGAGCAGTTCTTC.

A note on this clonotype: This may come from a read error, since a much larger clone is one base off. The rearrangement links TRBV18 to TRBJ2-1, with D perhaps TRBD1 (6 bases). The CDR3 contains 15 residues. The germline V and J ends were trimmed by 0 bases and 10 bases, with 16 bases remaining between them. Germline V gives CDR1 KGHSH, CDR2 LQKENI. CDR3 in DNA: TGTGCCAGCTCACCACCGGCAGGGGCCCCCTACGAGCAGTTCTTC. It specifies CASSPPAGAPYEQFF.

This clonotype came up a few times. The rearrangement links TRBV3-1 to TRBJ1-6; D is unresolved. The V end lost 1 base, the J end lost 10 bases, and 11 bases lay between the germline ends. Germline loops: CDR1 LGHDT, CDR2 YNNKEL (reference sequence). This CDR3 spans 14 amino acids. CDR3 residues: CASSQALGVSPLHF. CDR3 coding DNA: TGTGCCAGCAGCCAAGCCCTCGGGGTATCACCCCTCCACTTT.

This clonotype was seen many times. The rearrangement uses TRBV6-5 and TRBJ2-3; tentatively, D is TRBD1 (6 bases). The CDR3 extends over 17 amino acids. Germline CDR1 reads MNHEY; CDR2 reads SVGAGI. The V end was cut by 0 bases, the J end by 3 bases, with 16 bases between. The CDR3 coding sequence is TGTGCCAGCAGTTACTCGGTACAGGGAGCGAGAACAGATACGCAGTATTTT. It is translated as CASSYSVQGARTDTQYF.

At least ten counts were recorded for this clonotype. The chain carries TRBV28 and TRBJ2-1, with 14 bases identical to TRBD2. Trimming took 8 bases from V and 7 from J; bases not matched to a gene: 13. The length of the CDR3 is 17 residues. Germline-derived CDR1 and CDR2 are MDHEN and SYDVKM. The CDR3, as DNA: TGTGCCAGCTCCACCTACGGACTAGCGGGAGGTCGGAATGAGCAGTTCTTC. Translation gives CASSTYGLAGGRNEQFF.

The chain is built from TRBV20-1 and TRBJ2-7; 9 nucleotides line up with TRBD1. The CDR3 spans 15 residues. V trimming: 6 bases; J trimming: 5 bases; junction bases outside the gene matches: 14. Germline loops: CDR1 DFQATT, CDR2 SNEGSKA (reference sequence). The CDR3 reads CSAPSPGTGTNEQYF. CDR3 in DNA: TGCAGTGCGCCCAGTCCCGGGACAGGGACCAACGAGCAGTACTTC.

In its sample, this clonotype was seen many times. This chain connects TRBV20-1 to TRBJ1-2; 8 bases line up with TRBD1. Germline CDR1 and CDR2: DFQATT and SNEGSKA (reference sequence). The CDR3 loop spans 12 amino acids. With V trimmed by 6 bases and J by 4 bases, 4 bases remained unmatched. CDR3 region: CSARTGSYGYTF. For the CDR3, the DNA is TGCAGTGCCAGGACAGGGAGCTATGGCTACACCTTC.

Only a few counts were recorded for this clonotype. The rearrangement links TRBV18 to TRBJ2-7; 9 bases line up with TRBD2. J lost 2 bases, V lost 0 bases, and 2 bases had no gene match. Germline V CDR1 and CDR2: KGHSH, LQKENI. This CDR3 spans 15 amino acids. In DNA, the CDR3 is TGTGCCAGCTCACCACCCCTAGCGGGGACCTACGAGCAGTACTTC. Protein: CASSPPLAGTYEQYF. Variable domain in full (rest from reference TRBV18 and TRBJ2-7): NAGVMQNPRHLVRRRGQEARLRCSPMKGHSHVYWYRQLPEEGLKFMVYLQKENIIDESGMPKERFSAEFPKEGPSILRIQQVVRGDSAAYFCASSPPLAGTYEQYFGPGTRLTVT.

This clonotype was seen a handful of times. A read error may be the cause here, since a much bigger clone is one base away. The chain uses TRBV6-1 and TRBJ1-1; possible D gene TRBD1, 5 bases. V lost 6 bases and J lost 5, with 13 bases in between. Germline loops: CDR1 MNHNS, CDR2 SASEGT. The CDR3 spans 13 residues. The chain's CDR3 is CASSGSRGTEAFF. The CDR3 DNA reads TGTGCCAGCAGCGGTTCTCGGGGGACTGAAGCTTTCTTT.

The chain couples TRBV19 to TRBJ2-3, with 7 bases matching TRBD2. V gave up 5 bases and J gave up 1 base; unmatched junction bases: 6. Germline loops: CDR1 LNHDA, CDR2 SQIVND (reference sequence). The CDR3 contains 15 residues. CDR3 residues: CASSAVAGGTDTQYF. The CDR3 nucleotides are TGTGCCAGTAGTGCCGTGGCGGGAGGCACAGATACGCAGTATTTT. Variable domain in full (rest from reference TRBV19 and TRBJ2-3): DGGITQSPKYLFRKEGQNVTLSCEQNLNHDAMYWYRQDPGQGLRLIYYSQIVNDFQKGDIAEGYSVSREKKESFPLTVTSAQKNPTAFYLCASSAVAGGTDTQYFGPGTRLTVL.

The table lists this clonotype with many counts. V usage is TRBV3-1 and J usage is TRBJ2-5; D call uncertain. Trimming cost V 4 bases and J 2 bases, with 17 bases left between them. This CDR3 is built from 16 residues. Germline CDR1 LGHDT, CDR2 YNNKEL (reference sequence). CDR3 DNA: TGTGCCAGCAGCCCCAGACTCCCCTGGGGACAAGAGACCCAGTACTTC. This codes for CASSPRLPWGQETQYF.

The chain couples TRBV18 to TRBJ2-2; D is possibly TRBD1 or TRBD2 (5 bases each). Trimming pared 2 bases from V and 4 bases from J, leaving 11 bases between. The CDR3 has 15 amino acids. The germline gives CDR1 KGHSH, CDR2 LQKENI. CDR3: CASSPKSGATGELFF. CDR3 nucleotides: TGTGCCAGCTCACCAAAGTCCGGGGCCACCGGGGAGCTGTTTTTT.

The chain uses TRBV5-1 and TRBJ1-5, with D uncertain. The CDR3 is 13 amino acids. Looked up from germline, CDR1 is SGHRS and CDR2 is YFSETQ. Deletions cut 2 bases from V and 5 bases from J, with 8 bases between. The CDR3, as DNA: TGCGCCAGCAGCTTCAGCAGCGATCAGCCCCAGCATTTT. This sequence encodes CASSFSSDQPQHF.

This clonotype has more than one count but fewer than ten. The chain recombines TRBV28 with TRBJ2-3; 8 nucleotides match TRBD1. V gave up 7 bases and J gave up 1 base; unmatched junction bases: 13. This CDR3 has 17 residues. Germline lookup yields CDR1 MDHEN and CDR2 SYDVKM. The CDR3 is CASNDRGGRIGTDTQYF. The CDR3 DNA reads TGTGCCAGCAATGACAGGGGTGGTCGAATCGGCACAGATACGCAGTATTTT.

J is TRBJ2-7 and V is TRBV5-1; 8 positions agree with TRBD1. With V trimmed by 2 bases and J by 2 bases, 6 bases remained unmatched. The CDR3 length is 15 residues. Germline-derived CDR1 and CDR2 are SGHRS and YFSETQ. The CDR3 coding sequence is TGCGCCAGCAGCTTAGGGACAGGAGGGACCTACGAGCAGTACTTC. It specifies CASSLGTGGTYEQYF. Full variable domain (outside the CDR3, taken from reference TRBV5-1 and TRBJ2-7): KAGVTQTPRYLIKTRGQQVTLSCSPISGHRSVSWYQQTPGQGLQFLFEYFSETQRNKGNFPGRFSGRQFSNSRSEMNVSTLELGDSALYLCASSLGTGGTYEQYFGPGTRLTVT.

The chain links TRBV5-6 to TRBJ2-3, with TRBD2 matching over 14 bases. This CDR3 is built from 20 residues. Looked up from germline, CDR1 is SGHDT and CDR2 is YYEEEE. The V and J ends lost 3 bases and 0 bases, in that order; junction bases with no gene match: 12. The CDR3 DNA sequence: TGTGCCAGCAGCTCCCAATTGTGGGGACTAGCGGGAGTCAGCACAGATACGCAGTATTTT. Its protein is CASSSQLWGLAGVSTDTQYF. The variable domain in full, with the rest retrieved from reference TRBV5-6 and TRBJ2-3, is DAGVTQSPTHLIKTRGQQVTLRCSPKSGHDTVSWYQQALGQGPQFIFQYYEEEERQRGNFPDRFSGHQFPNYSSELNVNALLLGDSALYLCASSSQLWGLAGVSTDTQYFGPGTRLTVL.

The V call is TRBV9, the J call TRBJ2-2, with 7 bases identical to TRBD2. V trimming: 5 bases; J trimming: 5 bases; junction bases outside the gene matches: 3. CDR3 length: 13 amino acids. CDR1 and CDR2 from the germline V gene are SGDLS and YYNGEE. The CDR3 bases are TGTGCCAGCAGGAGCGGGGAGACCGGGGAGCTGTTTTTT. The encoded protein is CASRSGETGELFF.

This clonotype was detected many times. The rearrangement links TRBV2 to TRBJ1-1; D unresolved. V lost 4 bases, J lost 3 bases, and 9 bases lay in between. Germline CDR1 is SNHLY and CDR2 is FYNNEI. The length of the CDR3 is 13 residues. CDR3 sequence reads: CASSGEVDTEAFF. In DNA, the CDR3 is TGTGCCAGCAGTGGGGAAGTGGACACTGAAGCTTTCTTT.

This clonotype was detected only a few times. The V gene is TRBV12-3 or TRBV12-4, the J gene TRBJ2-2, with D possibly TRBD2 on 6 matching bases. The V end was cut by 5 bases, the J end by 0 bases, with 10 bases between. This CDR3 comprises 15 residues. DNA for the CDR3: TGTGCCAGCAGTGGACTATTTCCGAACACCGGGGAGCTGTTTTTT. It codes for CASSGLFPNTGELFF.

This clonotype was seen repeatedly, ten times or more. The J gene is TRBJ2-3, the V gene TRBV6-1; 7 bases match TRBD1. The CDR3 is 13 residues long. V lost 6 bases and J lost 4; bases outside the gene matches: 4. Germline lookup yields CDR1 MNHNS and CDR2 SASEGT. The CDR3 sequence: CASRDQGADTQYF. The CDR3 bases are TGTGCCAGCAGGGATCAGGGGGCAGATACGCAGTATTTT.